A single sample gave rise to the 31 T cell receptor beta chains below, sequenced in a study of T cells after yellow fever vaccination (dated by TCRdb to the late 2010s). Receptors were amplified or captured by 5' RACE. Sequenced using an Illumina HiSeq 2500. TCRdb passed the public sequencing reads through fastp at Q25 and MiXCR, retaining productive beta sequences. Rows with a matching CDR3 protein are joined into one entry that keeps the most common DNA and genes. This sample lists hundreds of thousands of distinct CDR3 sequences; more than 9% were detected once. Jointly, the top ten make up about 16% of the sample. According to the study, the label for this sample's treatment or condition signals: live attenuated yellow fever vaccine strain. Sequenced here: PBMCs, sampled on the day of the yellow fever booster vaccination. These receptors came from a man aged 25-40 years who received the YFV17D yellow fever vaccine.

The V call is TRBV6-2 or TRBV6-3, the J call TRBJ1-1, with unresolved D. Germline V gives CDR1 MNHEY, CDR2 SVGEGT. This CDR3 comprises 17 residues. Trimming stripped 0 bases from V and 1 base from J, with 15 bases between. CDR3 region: CASSYSPGRGWNTEAFF. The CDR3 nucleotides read TGTGCCAGCAGTTACTCTCCGGGCCGGGGATGGAACACTGAAGCTTTCTTT.

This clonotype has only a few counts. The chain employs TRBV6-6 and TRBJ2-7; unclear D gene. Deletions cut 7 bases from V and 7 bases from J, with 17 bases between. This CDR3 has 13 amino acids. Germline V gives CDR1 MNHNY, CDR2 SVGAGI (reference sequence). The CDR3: CASTGPEKEEQYF. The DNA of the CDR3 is TGTGCCAGCACCGGCCCCGAGAAAGAAGAGCAGTACTTC.

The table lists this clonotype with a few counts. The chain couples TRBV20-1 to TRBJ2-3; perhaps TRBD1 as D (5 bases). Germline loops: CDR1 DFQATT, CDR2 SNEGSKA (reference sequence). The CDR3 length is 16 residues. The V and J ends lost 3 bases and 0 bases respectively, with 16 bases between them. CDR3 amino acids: CSASGRESLSTDTQYF. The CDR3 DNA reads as TGCAGTGCTAGCGGCAGGGAATCCTTGAGCACAGATACGCAGTATTTT.

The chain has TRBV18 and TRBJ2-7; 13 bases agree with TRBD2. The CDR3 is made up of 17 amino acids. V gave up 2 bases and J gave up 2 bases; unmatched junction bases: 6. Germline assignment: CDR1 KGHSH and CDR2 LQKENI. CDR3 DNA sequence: TGTGCCAGCTCACCAGGACTAGCGGGAGTCAGCGCCTACGAGCAGTACTTC. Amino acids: CASSPGLAGVSAYEQYF.

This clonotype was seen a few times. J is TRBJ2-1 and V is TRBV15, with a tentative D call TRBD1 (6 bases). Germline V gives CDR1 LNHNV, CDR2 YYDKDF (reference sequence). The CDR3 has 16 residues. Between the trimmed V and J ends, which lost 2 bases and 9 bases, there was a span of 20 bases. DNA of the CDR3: TGTGCCACCAGCAGAAACCCTGGGGAACAGGGCGGTGAGCAGTTCTTC. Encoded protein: CATSRNPGEQGGEQFF.

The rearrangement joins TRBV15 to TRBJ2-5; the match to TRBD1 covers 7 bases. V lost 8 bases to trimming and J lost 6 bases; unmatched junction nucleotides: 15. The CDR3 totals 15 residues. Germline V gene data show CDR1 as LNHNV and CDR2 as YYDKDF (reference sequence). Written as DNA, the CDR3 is TGTGCCACCGGGGGAACTCGACAGGGTCTAAAGACCCAGTACTTC. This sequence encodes CATGGTRQGLKTQYF.

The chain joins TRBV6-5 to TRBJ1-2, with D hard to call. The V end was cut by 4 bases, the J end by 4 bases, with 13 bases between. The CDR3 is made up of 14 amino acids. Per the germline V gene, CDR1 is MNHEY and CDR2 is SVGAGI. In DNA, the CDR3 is TGTGCCAGCAGTTCTACGTGGCCGGGCTATGGCTACACCTTC. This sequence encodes CASSSTWPGYGYTF.

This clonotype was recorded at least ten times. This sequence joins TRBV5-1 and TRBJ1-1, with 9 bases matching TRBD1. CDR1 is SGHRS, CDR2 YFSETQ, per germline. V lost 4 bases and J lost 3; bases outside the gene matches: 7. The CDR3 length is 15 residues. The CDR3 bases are TGCGCCAGCAGCGGGGACAGGGCAAGTTACACTGAAGCTTTCTTT. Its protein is CASSGDRASYTEAFF.

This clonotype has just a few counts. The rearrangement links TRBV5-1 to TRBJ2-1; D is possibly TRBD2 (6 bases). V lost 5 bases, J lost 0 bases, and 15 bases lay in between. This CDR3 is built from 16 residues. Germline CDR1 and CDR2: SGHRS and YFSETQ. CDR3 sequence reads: CASSTGTYSSYNEQFF. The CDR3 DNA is TGCGCCAGCAGTACCGGGACTTACAGCTCCTACAATGAGCAGTTCTTC.

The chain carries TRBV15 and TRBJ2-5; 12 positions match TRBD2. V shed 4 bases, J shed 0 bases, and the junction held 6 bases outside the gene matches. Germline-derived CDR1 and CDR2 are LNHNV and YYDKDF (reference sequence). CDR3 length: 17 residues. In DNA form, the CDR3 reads TGTGCCACCAGCAACCGCAGGACTAGCGGGAACCAAGAGACCCAGTACTTC. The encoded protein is CATSNRRTSGNQETQYF. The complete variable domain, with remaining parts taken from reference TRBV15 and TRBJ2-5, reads DAMVIQNPRYQVTQFGKPVTLSCSQTLNHNVMYWYQQKSSQAPKLLFHYYDKDFNNEADTPDNFQSRRPNTSFCFLDIRSPGLGDTAMYLCATSNRRTSGNQETQYFGPGTRLLVL.

The CDR3 DNA is TGCGCCAGCAGCCAAGATAGGGCGGGAGGTCTTCAAGAGACCCAGTACTTC. Protein sequence: CASSQDRAGGLQETQYF. V usage is TRBV4-3 and J usage is TRBJ2-5; TRBD2 aligns across 8 bases. CDR1 LGHNA and CDR2 YSLEER come from the germline V gene. Trimming at V came to 0 bases and at J to 2 bases, leaving 8 bases not matched to a gene. The CDR3 is made up of 17 amino acids.

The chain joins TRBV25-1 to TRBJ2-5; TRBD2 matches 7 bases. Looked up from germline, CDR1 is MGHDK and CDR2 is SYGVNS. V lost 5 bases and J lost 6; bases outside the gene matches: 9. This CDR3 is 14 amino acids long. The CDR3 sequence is CASSRPGGLKTQYF. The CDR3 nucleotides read TGTGCCAGCAGTCGACCTGGGGGACTAAAGACCCAGTACTTC.

CDR3 residues: CASMAYRNNEQFF. DNA of the CDR3: TGCGCCAGCATGGCGTACAGAAACAATGAGCAGTTCTTC. The chain joins TRBV5-1 to TRBJ2-1; no reliable D call. Per the germline V gene, CDR1 is SGHRS and CDR2 is YFSETQ. V lost 6 bases and J 5 bases, leaving 12 bases between the germline ends. The CDR3 spans 13 residues.

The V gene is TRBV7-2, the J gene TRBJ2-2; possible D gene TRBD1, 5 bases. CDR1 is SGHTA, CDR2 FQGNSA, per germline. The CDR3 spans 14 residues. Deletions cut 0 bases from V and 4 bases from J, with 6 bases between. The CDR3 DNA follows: TGTGCCAGCAGCTTAGCACAGGTCACCGGGGAGCTGTTTTTT. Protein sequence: CASSLAQVTGELFF.

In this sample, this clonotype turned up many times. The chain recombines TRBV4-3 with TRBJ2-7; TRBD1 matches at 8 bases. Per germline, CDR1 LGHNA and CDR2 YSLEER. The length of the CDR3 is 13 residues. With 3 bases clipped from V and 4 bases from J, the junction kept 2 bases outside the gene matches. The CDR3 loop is CASSQRQGYEQYF. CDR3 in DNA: TGCGCCAGCAGCCAGAGACAGGGGTACGAGCAGTACTTC.

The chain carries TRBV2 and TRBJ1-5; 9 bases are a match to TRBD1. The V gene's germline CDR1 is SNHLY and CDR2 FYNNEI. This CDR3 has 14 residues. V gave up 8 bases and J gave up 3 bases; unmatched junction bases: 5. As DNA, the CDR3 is TGTGCCAGCGGGGGACAGGGTGACAATCAGCCCCAGCATTTT. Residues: CASGGQGDNQPQHF. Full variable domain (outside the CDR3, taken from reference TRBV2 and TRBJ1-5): EPEVTQTPSHQVTQMGQEVILRCVPISNHLYFYWYRQILGQKVEFLVSFYNNEISEKSEIFDDQFSVERPDGSNFTLKIRSTKLEDSAMYFCASGGQGDNQPQHFGDGTRLSIL.

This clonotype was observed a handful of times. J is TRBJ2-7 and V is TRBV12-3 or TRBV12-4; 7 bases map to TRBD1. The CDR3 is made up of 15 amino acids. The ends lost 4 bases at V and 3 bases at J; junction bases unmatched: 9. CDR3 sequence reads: CASSWTGTDSYEQYF. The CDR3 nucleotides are TGTGCCAGCAGTTGGACCGGGACAGACAGCTACGAGCAGTACTTC.

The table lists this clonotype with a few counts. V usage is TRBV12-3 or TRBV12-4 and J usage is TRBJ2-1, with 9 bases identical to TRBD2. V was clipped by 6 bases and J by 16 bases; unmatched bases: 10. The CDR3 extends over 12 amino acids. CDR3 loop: CASSRTSVWIFF. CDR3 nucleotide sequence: TGTGCCAGCAGCCGGACTAGCGTTTGGATTTTCTTC.

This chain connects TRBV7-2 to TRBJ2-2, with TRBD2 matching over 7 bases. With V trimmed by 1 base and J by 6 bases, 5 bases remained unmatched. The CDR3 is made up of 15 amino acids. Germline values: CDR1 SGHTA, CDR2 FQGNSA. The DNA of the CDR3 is TGTGCCAGCAGCTTAGGTGGGCTAGCGGCCGGGGAGCTGTTTTTT. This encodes CASSLGGLAAGELFF.

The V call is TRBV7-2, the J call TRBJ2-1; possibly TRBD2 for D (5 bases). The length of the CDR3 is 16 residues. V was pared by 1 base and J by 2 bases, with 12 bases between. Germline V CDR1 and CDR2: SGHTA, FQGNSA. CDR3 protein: CASSLESGSPYNEQFF. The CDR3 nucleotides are TGTGCCAGCAGCTTAGAAAGTGGGAGTCCCTACAATGAGCAGTTCTTC.

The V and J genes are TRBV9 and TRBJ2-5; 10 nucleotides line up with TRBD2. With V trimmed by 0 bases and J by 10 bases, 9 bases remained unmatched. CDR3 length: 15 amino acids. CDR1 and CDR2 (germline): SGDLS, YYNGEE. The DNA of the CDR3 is TGTGCCAGCAGCGTAGACCTAGCGGGAGCGGTAATCCAGTACTTC. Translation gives CASSVDLAGAVIQYF.

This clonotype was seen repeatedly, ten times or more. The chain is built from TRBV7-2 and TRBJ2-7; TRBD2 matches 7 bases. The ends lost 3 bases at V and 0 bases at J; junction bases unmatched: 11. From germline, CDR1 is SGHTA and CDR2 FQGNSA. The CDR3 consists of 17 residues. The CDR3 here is CASSLTGGSGLSYEQYF. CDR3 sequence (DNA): TGTGCCAGCAGCTTGACGGGAGGTAGCGGACTCTCCTACGAGCAGTACTTC.

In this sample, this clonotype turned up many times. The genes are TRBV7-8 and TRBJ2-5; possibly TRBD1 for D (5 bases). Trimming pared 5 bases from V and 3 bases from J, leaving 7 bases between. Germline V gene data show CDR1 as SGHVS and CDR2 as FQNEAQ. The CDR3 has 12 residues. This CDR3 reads CASSRREETQYF. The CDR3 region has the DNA TGTGCCAGCAGCCGCAGGGAAGAGACCCAGTACTTC.

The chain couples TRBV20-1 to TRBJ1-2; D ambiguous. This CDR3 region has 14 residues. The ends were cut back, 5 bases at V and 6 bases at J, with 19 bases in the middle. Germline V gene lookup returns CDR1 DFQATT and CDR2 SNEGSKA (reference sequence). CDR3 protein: CSALDGQGFDGYTF. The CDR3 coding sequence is TGCAGTGCTCTAGATGGGCAAGGGTTCGATGGCTACACCTTC.

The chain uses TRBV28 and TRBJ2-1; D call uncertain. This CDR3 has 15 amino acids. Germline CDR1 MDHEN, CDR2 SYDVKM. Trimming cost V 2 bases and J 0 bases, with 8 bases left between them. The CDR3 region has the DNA TGTGCCAGCAGTTTAACGGCGGTCTCCTACAATGAGCAGTTCTTC. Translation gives CASSLTAVSYNEQFF.

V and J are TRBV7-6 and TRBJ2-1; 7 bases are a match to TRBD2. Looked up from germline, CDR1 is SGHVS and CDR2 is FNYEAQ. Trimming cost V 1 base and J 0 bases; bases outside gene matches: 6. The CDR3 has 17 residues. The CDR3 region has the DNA TGTGCCAGCAGCTTAGGCCGGGGCGGGAGCTCCTACAATGAGCAGTTCTTC. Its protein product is CASSLGRGGSSYNEQFF. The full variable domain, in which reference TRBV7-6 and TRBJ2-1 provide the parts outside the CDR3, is GAGVSQSPRYKVTKRGQDVALRCDPISGHVSLYWYRQALGQGPEFLTYFNYEAQQDKSGLPNDRFSAERPEGSISTLTIQRTEQRDSAMYRCASSLGRGGSSYNEQFFGPGTRLTVL.

CDR3 sequence: CASIPAPGRETQYF. In DNA, the CDR3 is TGTGCCAGCATCCCAGCTCCAGGGAGAGAGACCCAGTACTTC. The chain uses TRBV28 and TRBJ2-5, with D tentatively TRBD1 or TRBD2 (5 bases each). Germline CDR1 and CDR2: MDHEN and SYDVKM. CDR3 length equals 14 residues. V dropped 7 bases and J dropped 4 bases, with 16 bases sitting between them.

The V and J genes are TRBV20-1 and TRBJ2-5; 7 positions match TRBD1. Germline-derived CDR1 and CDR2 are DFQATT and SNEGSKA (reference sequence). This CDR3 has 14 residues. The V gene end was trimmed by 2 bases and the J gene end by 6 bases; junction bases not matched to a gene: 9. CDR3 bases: TGCAGTGCTAGACGTTCACAGGGGATTCAGACCCAGTACTTC. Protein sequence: CSARRSQGIQTQYF.

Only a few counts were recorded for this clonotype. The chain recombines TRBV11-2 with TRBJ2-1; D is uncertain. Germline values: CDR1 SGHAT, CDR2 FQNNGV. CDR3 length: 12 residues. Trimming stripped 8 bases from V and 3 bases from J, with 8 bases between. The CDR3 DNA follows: TGTGCCAGCCAAAACCTCTACAATGAGCAGTTCTTC. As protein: CASQNLYNEQFF. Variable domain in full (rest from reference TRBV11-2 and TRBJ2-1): EAGVAQSPRYKIIEKRQSVAFWCNPISGHATLYWYQQILGQGPKLLIQFQNNGVVDDSQLPKDRFSAERLKGVDSTLKIQPAKLEDSAVYLCASQNLYNEQFFGPGTRLTVL.

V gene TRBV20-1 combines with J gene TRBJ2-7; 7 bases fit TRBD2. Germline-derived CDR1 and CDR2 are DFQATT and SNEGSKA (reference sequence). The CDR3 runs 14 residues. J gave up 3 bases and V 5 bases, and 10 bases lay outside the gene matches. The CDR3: CSAGGGAGSYEQYF. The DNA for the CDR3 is TGCAGTGCTGGGGGAGGAGCGGGGAGCTACGAGCAGTACTTC.

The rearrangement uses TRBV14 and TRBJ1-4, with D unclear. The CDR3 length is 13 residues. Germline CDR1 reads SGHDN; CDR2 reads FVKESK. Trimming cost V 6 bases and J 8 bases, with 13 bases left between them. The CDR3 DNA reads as TGTGCCAGCAGTAGACACCTGAGGGAAAAACTGTTTTTT. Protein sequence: CASSRHLREKLFF.